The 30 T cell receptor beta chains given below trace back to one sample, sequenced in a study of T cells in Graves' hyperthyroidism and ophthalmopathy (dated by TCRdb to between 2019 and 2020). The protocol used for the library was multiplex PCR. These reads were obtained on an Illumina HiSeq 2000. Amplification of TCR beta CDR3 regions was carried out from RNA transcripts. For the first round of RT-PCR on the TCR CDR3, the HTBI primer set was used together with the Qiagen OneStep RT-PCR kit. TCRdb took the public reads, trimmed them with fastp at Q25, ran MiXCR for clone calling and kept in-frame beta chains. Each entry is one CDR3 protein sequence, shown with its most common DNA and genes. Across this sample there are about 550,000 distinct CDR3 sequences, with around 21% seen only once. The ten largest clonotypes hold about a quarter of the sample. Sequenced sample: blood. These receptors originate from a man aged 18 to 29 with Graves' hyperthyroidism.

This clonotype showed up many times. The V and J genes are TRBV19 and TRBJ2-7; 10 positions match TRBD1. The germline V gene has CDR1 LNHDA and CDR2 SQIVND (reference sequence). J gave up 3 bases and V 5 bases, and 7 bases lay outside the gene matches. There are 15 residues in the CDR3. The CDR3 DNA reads TGTGCCAGTAGTGCCGCCGGGACAGGGGACTACGAGCAGTACTTC. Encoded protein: CASSAAGTGDYEQYF.

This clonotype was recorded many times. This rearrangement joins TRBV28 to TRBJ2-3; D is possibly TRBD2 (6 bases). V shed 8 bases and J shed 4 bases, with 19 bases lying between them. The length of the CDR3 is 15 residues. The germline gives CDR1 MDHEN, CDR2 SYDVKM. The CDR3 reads CASGGSGPVADTQYF. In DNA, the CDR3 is TGTGCCAGCGGGGGGTCAGGGCCGGTCGCAGATACGCAGTATTTT.

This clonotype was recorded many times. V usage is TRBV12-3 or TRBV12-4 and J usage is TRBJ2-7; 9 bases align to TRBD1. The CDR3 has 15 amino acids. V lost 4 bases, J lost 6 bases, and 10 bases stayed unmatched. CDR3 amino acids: CASSYTGTGSREQYF. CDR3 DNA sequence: TGTGCCAGCAGTTACACCGGGACAGGGAGCCGCGAGCAGTACTTC.

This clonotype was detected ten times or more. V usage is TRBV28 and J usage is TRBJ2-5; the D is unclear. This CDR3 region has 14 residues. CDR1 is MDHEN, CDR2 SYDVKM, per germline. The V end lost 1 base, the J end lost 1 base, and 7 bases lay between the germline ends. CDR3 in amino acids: CASSLSGRQETQYF. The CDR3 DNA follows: TGTGCCAGCAGTTTATCGGGCCGCCAAGAGACCCAGTACTTC.

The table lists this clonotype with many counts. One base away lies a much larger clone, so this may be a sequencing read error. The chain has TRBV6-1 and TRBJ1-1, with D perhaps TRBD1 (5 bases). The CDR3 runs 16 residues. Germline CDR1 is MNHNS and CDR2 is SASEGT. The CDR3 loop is CASRLRGVNMNTEALF. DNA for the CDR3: TGTGCCAGCAGACTAAGGGGAGTTAACATGAACACTGAAGCTCTCTTT.

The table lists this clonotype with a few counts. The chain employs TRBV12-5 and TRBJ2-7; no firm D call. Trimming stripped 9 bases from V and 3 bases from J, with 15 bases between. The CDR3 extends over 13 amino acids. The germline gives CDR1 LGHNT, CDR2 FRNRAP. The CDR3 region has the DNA TGTGCTAGAAATGGCGGATTGAGCTACGAGCAGTACTTC. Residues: CARNGGLSYEQYF.

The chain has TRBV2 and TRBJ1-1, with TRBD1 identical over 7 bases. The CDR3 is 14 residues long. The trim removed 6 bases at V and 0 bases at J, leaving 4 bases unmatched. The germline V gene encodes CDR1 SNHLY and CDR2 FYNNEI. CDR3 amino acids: CASRGQYMNTEAFF. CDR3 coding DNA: TGTGCCAGCAGGGGACAGTACATGAACACTGAAGCTTTCTTT.

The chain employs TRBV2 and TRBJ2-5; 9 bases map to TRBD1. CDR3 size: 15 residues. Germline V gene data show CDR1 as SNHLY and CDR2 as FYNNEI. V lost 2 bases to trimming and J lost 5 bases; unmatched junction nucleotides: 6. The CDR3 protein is CASSESGQGGETQYF. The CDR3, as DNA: TGTGCCAGCAGTGAATCGGGACAGGGTGGGGAGACCCAGTACTTC.

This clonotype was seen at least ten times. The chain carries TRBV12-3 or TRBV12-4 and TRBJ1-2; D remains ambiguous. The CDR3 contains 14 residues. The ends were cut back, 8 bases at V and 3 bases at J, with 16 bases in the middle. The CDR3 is CASLPPDGDYGYTF. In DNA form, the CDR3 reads TGTGCCAGCTTGCCCCCGGACGGGGACTATGGCTACACCTTC.

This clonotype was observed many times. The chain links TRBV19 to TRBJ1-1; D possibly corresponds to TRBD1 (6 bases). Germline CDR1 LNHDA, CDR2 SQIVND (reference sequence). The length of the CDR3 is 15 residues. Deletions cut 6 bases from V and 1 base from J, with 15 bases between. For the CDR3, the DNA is TGTGCCAGTAGGAGGACAGAACCGAAGAACACTGAAGCTTTCTTT. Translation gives CASRRTEPKNTEAFF.

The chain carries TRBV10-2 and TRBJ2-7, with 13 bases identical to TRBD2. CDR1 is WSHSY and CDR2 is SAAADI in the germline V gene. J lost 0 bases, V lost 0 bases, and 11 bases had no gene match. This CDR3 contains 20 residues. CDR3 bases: TGCGCCAGCAGTGAGTCGTTACTAGCGGGGGGGTTTACCGGCTCCTACGAGCAGTACTTC. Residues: CASSESLLAGGFTGSYEQYF.

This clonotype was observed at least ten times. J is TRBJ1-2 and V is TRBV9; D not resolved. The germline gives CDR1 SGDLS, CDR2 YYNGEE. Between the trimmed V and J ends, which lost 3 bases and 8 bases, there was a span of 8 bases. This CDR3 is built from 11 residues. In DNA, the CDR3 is TGTGCCAGCAGCGGTGAAAGGGGCTACACCTTC. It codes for CASSGERGYTF.

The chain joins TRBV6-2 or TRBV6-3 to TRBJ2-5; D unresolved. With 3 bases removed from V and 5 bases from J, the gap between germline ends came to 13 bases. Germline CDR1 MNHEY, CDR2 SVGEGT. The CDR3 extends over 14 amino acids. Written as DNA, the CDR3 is TGTGCCAGCAGTTATAGCAGATCTTCCGAGACCCAGTACTTC. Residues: CASSYSRSSETQYF.

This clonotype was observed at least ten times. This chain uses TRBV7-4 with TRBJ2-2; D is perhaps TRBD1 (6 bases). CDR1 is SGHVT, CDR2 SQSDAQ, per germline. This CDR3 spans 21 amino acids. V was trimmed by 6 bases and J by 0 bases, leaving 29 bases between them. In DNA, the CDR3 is TGTGCCAGCAGACTATTTAACCCGGGACATCTTTTCCTTCCGAACACCGGGGAGCTGTTTTTT. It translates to CASRLFNPGHLFLPNTGELFF.

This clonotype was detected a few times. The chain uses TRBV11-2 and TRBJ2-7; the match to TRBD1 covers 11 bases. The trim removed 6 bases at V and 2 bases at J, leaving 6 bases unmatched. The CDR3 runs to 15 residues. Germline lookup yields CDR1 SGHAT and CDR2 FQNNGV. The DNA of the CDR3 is TGTGCCAGCAGTCCCCGGACAGGGGGCCCCTACGAGCAGTACTTC. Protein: CASSPRTGGPYEQYF.

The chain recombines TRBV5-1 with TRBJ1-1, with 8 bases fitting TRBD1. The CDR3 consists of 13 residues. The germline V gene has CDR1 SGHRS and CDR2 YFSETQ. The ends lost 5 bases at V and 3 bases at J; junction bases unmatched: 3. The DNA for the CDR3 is TGCGCCAGCAGGGAACAGGGGGACACTGAAGCTTTCTTT. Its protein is CASREQGDTEAFF. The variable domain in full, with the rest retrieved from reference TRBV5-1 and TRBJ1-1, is KAGVTQTPRYLIKTRGQQVTLSCSPISGHRSVSWYQQTPGQGLQFLFEYFSETQRNKGNFPGRFSGRQFSNSRSEMNVSTLELGDSALYLCASREQGDTEAFFGQGTRLTVV.

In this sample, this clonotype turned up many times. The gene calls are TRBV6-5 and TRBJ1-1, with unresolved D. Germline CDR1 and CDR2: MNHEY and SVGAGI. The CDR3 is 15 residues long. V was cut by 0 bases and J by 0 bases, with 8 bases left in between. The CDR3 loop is CASSYSTVMNTEAFF. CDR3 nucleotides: TGTGCCAGCAGTTACTCGACGGTCATGAACACTGAAGCTTTCTTT.

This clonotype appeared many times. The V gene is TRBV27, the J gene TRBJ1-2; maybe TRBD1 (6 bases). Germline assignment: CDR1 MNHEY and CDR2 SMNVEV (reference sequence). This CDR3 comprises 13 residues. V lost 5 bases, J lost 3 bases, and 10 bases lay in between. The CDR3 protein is CASSPGHHYGYTF. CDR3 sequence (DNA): TGTGCCAGCAGTCCGGGACATCACTATGGCTACACCTTC.

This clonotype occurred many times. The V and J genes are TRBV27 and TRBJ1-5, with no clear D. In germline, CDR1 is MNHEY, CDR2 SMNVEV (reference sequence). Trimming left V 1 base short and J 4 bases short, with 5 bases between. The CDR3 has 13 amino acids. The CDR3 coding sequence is TGTGCCAGCAGTTTATGGTCAAATCAGCCCCAGCATTTT. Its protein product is CASSLWSNQPQHF.

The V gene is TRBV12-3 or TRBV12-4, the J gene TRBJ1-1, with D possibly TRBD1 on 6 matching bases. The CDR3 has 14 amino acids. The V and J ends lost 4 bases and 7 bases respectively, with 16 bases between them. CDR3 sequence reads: CASSSNRVMGEAFF. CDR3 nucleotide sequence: TGTGCCAGCAGTTCAAACAGGGTTATGGGTGAAGCTTTCTTT.

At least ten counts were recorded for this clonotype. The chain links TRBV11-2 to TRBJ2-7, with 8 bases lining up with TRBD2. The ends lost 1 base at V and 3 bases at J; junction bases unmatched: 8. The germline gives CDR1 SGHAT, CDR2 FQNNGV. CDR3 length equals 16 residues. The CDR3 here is CASSLGGLAGFYEQYF. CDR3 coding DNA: TGTGCCAGCAGCTTAGGAGGGCTAGCGGGCTTCTACGAGCAGTACTTC.

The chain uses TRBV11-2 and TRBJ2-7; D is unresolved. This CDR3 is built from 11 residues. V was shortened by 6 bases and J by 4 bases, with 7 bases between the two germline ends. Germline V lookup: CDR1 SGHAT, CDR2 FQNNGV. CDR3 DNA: TGTGCCAGCAGGCTAAGGTACGAGCAGTACTTC. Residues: CASRLRYEQYF.

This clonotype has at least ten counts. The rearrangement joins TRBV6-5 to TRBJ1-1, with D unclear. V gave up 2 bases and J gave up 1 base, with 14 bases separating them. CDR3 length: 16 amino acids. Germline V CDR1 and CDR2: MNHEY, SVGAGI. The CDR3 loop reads CASSYGPRVGNTEAFF. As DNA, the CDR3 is TGTGCCAGCAGTTACGGCCCAAGGGTGGGGAACACTGAAGCTTTCTTT.

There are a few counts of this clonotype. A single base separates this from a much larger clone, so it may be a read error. This CDR3 reads CASISSGTGGGEAFF. In DNA form, the CDR3 reads TGTGCCAGCATCTCCTCCGGGACAGGGGGGGGTGAAGCTTTCTTT. This rearrangement joins TRBV5-5 to TRBJ1-1; 11 bases map to TRBD1. The CDR3 spans 15 residues. From germline, CDR1 is SGHKS and CDR2 YYEKEE (reference sequence). With V trimmed by 6 bases and J by 7 bases, 11 bases remained unmatched.

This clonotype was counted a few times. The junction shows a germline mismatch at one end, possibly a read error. CDR3 residues: CARSPTYGWGASTDTQYF. The CDR3, as DNA: TGTGCCCGCAGCCCAACCTATGGTTGGGGGGCGTCAACAGATACGCAGTATTTT. The chain uses TRBV3-1 and TRBJ2-3, with D perhaps assigned TRBD1 or TRBD2 (6 bases each). CDR1 and CDR2 (germline): LGHDT, YNNKEL (reference sequence). The CDR3 extends over 18 amino acids.

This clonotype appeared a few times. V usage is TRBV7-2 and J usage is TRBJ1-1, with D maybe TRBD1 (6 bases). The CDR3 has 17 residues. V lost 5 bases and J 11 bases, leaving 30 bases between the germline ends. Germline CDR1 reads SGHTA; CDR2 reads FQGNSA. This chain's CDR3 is CASSLSGQGVPGAGAFF. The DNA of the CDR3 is TGTGCCAGCAGCCTAAGCGGGCAGGGCGTCCCGGGGGCAGGGGCTTTCTTT.

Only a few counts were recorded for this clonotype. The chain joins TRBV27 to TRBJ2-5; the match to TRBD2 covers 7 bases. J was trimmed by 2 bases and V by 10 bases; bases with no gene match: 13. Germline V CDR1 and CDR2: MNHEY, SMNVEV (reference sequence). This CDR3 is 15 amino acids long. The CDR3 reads CATRGLLAPQETQYF. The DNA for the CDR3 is TGTGCCACGAGGGGCCTACTAGCGCCTCAAGAGACCCAGTACTTC.

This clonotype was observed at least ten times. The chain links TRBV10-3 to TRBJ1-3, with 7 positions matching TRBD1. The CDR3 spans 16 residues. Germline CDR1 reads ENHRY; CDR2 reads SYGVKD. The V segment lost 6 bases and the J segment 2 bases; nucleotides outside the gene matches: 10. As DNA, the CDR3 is TGTGCCATCAGACGACAGGGATCGGGTCCTGGAAACACCATATATTTT. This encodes CAIRRQGSGPGNTIYF.

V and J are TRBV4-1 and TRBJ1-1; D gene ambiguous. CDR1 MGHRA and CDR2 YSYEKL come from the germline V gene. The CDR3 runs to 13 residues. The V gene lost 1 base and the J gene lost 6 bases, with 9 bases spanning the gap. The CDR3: CASSQAVSAEAFF. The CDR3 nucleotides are TGCGCCAGCAGCCAAGCGGTAAGCGCTGAAGCTTTCTTT.

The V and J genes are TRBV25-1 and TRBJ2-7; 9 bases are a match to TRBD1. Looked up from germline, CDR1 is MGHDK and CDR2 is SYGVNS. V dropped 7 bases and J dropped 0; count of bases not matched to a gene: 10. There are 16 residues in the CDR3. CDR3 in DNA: TGTGCCAGCATGGGACAGGGAAACTTTAGCTCCTACGAGCAGTACTTC. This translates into CASMGQGNFSSYEQYF.